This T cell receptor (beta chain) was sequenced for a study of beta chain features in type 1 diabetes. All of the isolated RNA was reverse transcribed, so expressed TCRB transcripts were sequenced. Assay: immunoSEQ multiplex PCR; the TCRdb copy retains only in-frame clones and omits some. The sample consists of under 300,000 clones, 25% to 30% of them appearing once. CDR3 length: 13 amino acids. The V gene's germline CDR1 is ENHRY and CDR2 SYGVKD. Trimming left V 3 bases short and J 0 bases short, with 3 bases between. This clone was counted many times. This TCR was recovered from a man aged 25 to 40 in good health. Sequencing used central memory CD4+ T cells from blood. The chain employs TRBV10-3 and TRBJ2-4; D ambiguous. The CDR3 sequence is CAISEVAKNIQYF. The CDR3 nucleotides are TGTGCCATCAGTGAAGTAGCCAAAAACATTCAGTACTTC.